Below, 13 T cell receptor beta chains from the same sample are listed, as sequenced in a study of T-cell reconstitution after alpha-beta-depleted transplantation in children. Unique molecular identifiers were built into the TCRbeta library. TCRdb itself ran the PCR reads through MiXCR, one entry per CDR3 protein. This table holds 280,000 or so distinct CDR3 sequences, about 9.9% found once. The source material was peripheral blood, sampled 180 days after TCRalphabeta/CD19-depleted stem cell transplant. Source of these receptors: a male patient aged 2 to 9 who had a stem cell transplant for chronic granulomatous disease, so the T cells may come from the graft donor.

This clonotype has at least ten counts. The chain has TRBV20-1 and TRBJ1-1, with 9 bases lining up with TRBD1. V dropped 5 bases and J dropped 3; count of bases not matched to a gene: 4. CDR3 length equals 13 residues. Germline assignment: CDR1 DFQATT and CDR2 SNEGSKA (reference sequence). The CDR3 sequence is CSAGGQGDTEAFF. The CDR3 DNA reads TGCAGTGCTGGGGGACAGGGAGACACTGAAGCTTTCTTT.

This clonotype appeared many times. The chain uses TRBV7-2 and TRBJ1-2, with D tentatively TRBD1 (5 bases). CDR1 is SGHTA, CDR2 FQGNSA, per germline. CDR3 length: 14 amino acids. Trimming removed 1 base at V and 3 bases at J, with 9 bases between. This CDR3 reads CASSLGGADYGYTF. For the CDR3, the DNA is TGTGCCAGCAGCTTAGGAGGGGCTGACTATGGCTACACCTTC.

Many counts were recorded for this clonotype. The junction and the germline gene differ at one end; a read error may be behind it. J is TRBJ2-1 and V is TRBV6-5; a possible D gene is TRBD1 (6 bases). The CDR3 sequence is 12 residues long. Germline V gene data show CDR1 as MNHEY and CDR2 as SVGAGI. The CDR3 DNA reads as TGTGCCAGCAGTTACTCGGGGGCAGAGTTCCTCTTC. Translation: CASSYSGAEFLF.

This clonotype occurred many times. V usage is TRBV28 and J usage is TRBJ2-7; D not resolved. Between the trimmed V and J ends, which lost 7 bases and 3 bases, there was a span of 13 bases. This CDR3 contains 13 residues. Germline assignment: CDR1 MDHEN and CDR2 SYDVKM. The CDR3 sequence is CASTSTLGYEQYF. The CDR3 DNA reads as TGTGCCAGCACCTCCACGTTGGGCTACGAGCAGTACTTC.

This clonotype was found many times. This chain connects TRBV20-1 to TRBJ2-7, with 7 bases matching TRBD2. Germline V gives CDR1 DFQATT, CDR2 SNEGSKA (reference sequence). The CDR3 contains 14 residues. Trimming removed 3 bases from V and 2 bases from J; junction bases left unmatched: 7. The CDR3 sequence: CSARRRDYTYEQYF. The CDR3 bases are TGCAGTGCTAGGCGCCGGGACTACACCTACGAGCAGTACTTC.

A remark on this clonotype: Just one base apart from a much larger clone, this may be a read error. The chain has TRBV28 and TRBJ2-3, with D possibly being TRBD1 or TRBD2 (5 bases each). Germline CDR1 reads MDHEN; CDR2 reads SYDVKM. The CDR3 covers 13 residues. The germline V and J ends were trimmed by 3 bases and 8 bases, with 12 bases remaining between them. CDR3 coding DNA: TGTGCCAGCAGTTTGTATTCTGGGGGTACGCAGTATTTT. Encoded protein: CASSLYSGGTQYF.

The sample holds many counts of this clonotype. CDR3 nucleotide sequence: TGTGCCAGCAGTCGCAAAGCGGGAGACTCCTACGAGCAGTACTTC. As protein: CASSRKAGDSYEQYF. The chain combines TRBV27 with TRBJ2-7, with 8 bases fitting TRBD2. The CDR3 has 15 amino acids. V was pared by 5 bases and J by 0 bases, with 6 bases of the junction left unmatched. Germline V lookup: CDR1 MNHEY, CDR2 SMNVEV (reference sequence).

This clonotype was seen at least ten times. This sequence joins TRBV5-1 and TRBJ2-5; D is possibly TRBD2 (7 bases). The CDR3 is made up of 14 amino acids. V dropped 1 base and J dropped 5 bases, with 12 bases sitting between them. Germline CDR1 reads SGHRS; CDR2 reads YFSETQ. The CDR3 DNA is TGCGCCAGCAGCTTGTTTGGGGGGGCGGAGACCCAGTACTTC. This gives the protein CASSLFGGAETQYF.

The chain's CDR3 is CASSLLLAGYEQYF. For the CDR3, the DNA is TGTGCCAGCAGCCTTCTGCTAGCGGGGTACGAGCAGTACTTC. The V and J genes are TRBV7-6 and TRBJ2-5; 9 bases are shared with TRBD2. Gene TRBJ2-7 matches the end of the DNA better, so the J call may be wrong. The CDR3 runs 14 residues. Looked up from germline, CDR1 is SGHVS and CDR2 is FNYEAQ.

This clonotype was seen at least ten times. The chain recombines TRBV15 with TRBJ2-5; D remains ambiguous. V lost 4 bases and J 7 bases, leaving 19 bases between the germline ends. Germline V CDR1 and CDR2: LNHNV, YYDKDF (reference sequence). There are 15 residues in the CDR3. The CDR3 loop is CATSISGRSEVTQYF. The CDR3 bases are TGTGCCACCAGCATTTCGGGCAGATCGGAAGTGACCCAGTACTTC.

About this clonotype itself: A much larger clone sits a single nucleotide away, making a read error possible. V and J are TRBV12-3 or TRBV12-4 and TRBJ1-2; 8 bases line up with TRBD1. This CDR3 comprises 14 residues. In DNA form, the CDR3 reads TGTGCCAGCAAACAACGGACAGGGAACTATGGCTCCACCTTC. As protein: CASKQRTGNYGSTF.

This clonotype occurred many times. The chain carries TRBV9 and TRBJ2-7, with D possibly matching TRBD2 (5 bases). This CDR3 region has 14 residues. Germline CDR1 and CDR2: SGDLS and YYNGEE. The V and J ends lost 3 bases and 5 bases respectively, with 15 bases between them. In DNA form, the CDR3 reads TGTGCCAGCAGCGCCCGGACGGTCGGGGACGAGCAGTACTTC. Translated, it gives CASSARTVGDEQYF.

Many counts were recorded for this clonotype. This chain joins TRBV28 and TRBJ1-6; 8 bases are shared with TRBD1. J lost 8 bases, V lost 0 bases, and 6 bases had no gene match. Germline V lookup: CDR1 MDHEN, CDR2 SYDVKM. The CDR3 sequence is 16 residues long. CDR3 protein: CASSLWGTGVYSPLHF. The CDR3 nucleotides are TGTGCCAGCAGTTTATGGGGGACAGGTGTTTATTCACCCCTCCACTTT.